Detailed here is one T cell receptor beta chain. The data are from a study of blood T cell repertoires in COVID-19. Study-wide context: Samples representing acute and convalescent COVID-19 were sourced from the United States, Italy and Spain.

Trimming took 4 bases from V and 1 from J; bases not matched to a gene: 14. The CDR3 is made up of 19 amino acids. Germline CDR1 is ENHRY and CDR2 is SYGVKD. Methods used by the authors: Researchers report that nucleated cell counts were estimated from reference gene primer amplification. TCRdb's copy holds only in-frame clones and misses some; the assay was immunoSEQ multiplex PCR. That table is the source of V, J and clone size, and D and trimming were worked out from the DNA. The table lists about 55,000 clones, over 75% of them singletons. V and J are TRBV10-3 and TRBJ2-1, with TRBD2 identical over 9 bases. This clonotype was sampled from a human donor in a cohort sampled during active COVID-19. Specimen: peripheral blood. The CDR3 loop reads CAISVAAGGPINSYNEQFF. Here the CDR3 DNA reads TGTGCCATCAGTGTTGCAGCGGGAGGTCCTATAAATTCCTACAATGAGCAGTTCTTC.